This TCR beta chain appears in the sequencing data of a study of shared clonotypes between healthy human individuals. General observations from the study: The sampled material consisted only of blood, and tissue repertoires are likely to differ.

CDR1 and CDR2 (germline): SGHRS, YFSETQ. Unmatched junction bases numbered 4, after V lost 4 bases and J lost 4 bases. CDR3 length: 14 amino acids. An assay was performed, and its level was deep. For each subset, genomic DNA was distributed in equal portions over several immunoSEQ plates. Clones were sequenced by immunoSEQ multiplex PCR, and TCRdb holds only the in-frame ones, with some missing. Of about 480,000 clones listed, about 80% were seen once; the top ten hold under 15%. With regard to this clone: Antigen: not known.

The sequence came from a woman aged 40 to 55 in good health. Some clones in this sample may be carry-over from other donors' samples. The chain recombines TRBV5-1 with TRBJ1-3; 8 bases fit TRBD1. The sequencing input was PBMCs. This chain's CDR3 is CASSQTGVGNTIYF. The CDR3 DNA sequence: TGCGCCAGCAGCCAGACAGGGGTCGGAAACACCATATATTTT.